A single sample gave rise to the 32 T cell receptor beta chains below, sequenced in a study of blood T cell repertoires in COVID-19. Libraries were prepared by immunoSEQ multiplex PCR; TCRdb keeps only in-frame clonotypes and omits some of them. Among 150,000 to 180,000 clones listed, around 83% were seen once. Sequenced: peripheral blood. Receptor source: a woman in her fifties or sixties with acute or convalescent COVID-19.

V gene TRBV19 combines with J gene TRBJ2-1; D perhaps matches TRBD1 (6 bases). V was shortened by 9 bases and J by 1 base, with 16 bases between the two germline ends. Germline V lookup: CDR1 LNHDA, CDR2 SQIVND (reference sequence). This CDR3 region has 15 residues. The CDR3 protein is CASRITGSSYNEQFF. CDR3 DNA sequence: TGTGCCAGCCGCATAACAGGGTCTTCCTACAATGAGCAGTTCTTC. The full variable domain, with the rest looked up from reference TRBV19 and TRBJ2-1, is DGGITQSPKYLFRKEGQNVTLSCEQNLNHDAMYWYRQDPGQGLRLIYYSQIVNDFQKGDIAEGYSVSREKKESFPLTVTSAQKNPTAFYLCASRITGSSYNEQFFGPGTRLTVL.

Notes on this clone: Other nucleotide sequences in the sample specify the same CDR3. CDR3 amino acids: CASSPRQGNTEAFF. CDR3 nucleotides: TGTGCCAGCAGCCCCAGACAGGGAAACACTGAAGCTTTCTTT. The chain recombines TRBV9 with TRBJ1-1, with 7 bases aligning to TRBD1. V was clipped by 4 bases and J by 2 bases; unmatched bases: 5. Germline V gene lookup returns CDR1 SGDLS and CDR2 YYNGEE. The CDR3 runs to 14 residues.

The J gene is TRBJ1-3, the V gene TRBV3-1 (or the pseudogene TRBV3-2); 7 bases line up with TRBD1. The CDR3 consists of 15 residues. Germline lookup yields CDR1 LGHDT and CDR2 YNNKEL (reference sequence). J lost 6 bases, V lost 4 bases, and 9 bases had no gene match. This chain's CDR3 is CASSPAVGTVNTIYF. The CDR3 DNA reads as TGTGCCAGCAGCCCAGCCGTCGGGACAGTAAACACCATATATTTT.

This rearrangement joins TRBV6-5 to TRBJ1-2; D may be TRBD1 (5 bases). The germline V gene encodes CDR1 MNHEY and CDR2 SVGAGI. V was pared by 6 bases and J by 5 bases, with 10 bases between. The length of the CDR3 is 12 residues. The CDR3, as DNA: TGTGCCAGCAGAACGGGGGGATATGGCTACACCTTC. As protein: CASRTGGYGYTF.

This clone was recorded once. V gene TRBV18 combines with J gene TRBJ1-1; TRBD1 matches at 10 bases. Germline-derived CDR1 and CDR2 are KGHSH and LQKENI. With V trimmed by 6 bases and J by 4 bases, 8 bases remained unmatched. The CDR3 consists of 15 residues. The CDR3: CASSYRTGGGTEAFF. The CDR3 DNA is TGTGCCAGCTCCTATCGGACAGGGGGTGGCACTGAAGCTTTCTTT.

The chain couples TRBV3-1 (or the pseudogene TRBV3-2) to TRBJ2-2; 7 bases line up with TRBD2. This CDR3 region has 16 residues. Losses at the gene ends were 2 bases for V and 0 bases for J; bases not matched to a gene: 3. Germline CDR1 is LGHDT and CDR2 is YNNKEL (reference sequence). The CDR3 nucleotides read TGTGCCAGCAGCCAAACGGGGGGTACGAACACCGGGGAGCTGTTTTTT. It is translated as CASSQTGGTNTGELFF.

The gene calls are TRBV6-5 and TRBJ2-5; 14 nucleotides agree with TRBD2. Germline V gene lookup returns CDR1 MNHEY and CDR2 SVGAGI. Trimming cost V 6 bases and J 4 bases; bases outside gene matches: 4. The length of the CDR3 is 15 residues. The CDR3 sequence: CASSRLAGGGETQYF. The CDR3, as DNA: TGTGCCAGCAGCAGACTAGCGGGGGGGGGAGAGACCCAGTACTTC.

This chain joins TRBV5-1 and TRBJ1-1; D may be TRBD1 (6 bases). V lost 4 bases and J lost 1, with 14 bases in between. This CDR3 contains 15 residues. Germline CDR1 is SGHRS and CDR2 is YFSETQ. Here the CDR3 reads CASSPAQGGNTEAFF. For the CDR3, the DNA is TGCGCCAGCAGCCCAGCACAAGGGGGGAACACTGAAGCTTTCTTT.

The J gene is TRBJ1-6, the V gene TRBV19; 9 bases are a match to TRBD1. Germline V gene data show CDR1 as LNHDA and CDR2 as SQIVND (reference sequence). J was trimmed by 6 bases and V by 5 bases; bases with no gene match: 5. The CDR3 runs to 15 residues. CDR3 residues: CASSGRDRANSPLHF. CDR3 DNA: TGTGCCAGTAGTGGCCGGGACAGGGCTAATTCACCCCTCCACTTT.

V usage is TRBV5-1 and J usage is TRBJ1-1; 8 positions match TRBD1. Losses at the gene ends were 1 base for V and 2 bases for J; bases not matched to a gene: 4. Germline CDR1 and CDR2: SGHRS and YFSETQ. The length of the CDR3 is 15 residues. CDR3 residues: CASSLSTGGNTEAFF. For the CDR3, the DNA is TGCGCCAGCAGCTTGTCCACAGGGGGAAACACTGAAGCTTTCTTT.

This clone was picked up one time. The J gene is TRBJ2-7, the V gene TRBV2, with a tentative D call TRBD2 (7 bases). There are 13 residues in the CDR3. CDR1 and CDR2 from the germline V gene are SNHLY and FYNNEI. Deletions cut 4 bases from V and 7 bases from J, with 14 bases between. CDR3 sequence reads: CASSVGGDWEQYF. The CDR3 DNA sequence: TGTGCCAGCAGTGTAGGGGGGGACTGGGAGCAGTACTTC.

The DNA for the CDR3 is TGTGCCAGCAGCTCCCTAGGTGGAATTGACTATGGCTACACCTTC. Its translation is CASSSLGGIDYGYTF. The genes are TRBV7-9 and TRBJ1-2, with D hard to call. The germline V gene encodes CDR1 SEHNR and CDR2 FQNEAQ (reference sequence). The CDR3 has 15 residues. V lost 4 bases and J 3 bases, leaving 15 bases between the germline ends.

The chain has TRBV3-1 (or the pseudogene TRBV3-2) and TRBJ1-5, with D tentatively TRBD1 (5 bases). V was clipped by 1 base and J by 7 bases, with 11 bases between them. This CDR3 has 14 amino acids. Germline CDR1 LGHDT, CDR2 YNNKEL (reference sequence). The CDR3 loop is CASSQAPGQQPQHF. In nucleotides, the CDR3 is TGTGCCAGCAGCCAAGCTCCAGGACAACAGCCCCAGCATTTT.

V usage is TRBV2 and J usage is TRBJ1-2, with a possible D match to TRBD1 (6 bases). CDR1 and CDR2 from the germline V gene are SNHLY and FYNNEI. This CDR3 contains 14 residues. V lost 2 bases and J 6 bases, leaving 13 bases between the germline ends. CDR3 region: CASSERQGSHGYTF. Written as DNA, the CDR3 is TGTGCCAGCAGTGAACGTCAGGGGAGTCATGGCTACACCTTC.

This clone was seen once. The V call is TRBV10-1, the J call TRBJ1-1, with TRBD1 identical over 10 bases. Germline V gives CDR1 WNHNN, CDR2 SYGVQD (reference sequence). J gave up 11 bases and V 6 bases, and 12 bases lay outside the gene matches. CDR3 length: 14 residues. CDR3 nucleotide sequence: TGCGCCAGCAGCGGGACAGGGGCCGCTTGGGGGGCTTTCTTT. Its translation: CASSGTGAAWGAFF.

This clone was seen a single time. The gene calls are TRBV19 and TRBJ1-2; TRBD1 is a possible D gene (6 bases). The CDR3 spans 15 residues. V was cut by 6 bases and J by 3 bases, with 17 bases left in between. Germline CDR1 LNHDA, CDR2 SQIVND (reference sequence). In DNA form, the CDR3 reads TGTGCCAGTAGCCCAGGACAGTCGATATACTATGGCTACACCTTC. Its translation is CASSPGQSIYYGYTF.

The rearrangement links TRBV5-1 to TRBJ2-3; D is unclear. Trimming removed 4 bases from V and 2 bases from J, with 5 bases in between. Germline CDR1 SGHRS, CDR2 YFSETQ. CDR3 size: 12 residues. As DNA, the CDR3 is TGCGCCAGCAGCGACTTCACAGATACGCAGTATTTT. Its translation is CASSDFTDTQYF.

This chain uses TRBV6-5 with TRBJ2-5; TRBD2 agrees at 9 bases. The CDR3 contains 15 residues. Germline CDR1 MNHEY, CDR2 SVGAGI. V was clipped by 10 bases and J by 5 bases; unmatched bases: 14. The CDR3 region has the DNA TGTGCCACCTCCTCGCGGGGGGGCCTTTGGGAGACCCAGTACTTC. Translation gives CATSSRGGLWETQYF.

This sequence joins TRBV10-3 and TRBJ1-3; TRBD1 agrees at 9 bases. The CDR3 loop spans 18 amino acids. The germline CDR1 and CDR2 sequences are ENHRY and SYGVKD. J lost 0 bases, V lost 2 bases, and 8 bases had no gene match. The CDR3 loop reads CAISEPGQGGASGNTIYF. For the CDR3, the DNA is TGTGCCATCAGTGAGCCGGGACAGGGTGGCGCCTCTGGAAACACCATATATTTT.

This clone has just a few counts. The V and J genes are TRBV9 and TRBJ2-7; D remains ambiguous. The germline gives CDR1 SGDLS, CDR2 YYNGEE. The CDR3 is 17 amino acids. Trimming removed 1 base at V and 3 bases at J, with 20 bases between. The CDR3 region is CASSVFPTPTHLYEQYV. CDR3 DNA: TGTGCCAGCAGCGTATTCCCGACACCAACTCACCTCTACGAGCAGTACGTC.

The sample holds one count of this clone. V gene TRBV20-1 combines with J gene TRBJ1-2; 7 bases match TRBD1. CDR3 length equals 11 residues. Losses at the gene ends were 6 bases for V and 8 bases for J; bases not matched to a gene: 6. CDR1 is DFQATT, CDR2 SNEGSKA, per germline (reference sequence). The CDR3 here is CSAPTGYGYTF. The CDR3 DNA reads as TGCAGTGCACCGACAGGGTACGGCTACACCTTC.

This chain joins TRBV30 and TRBJ2-1; TRBD2 aligns across 11 bases. Germline values: CDR1 GTSNPN, CDR2 SVGIG (reference sequence). The CDR3 runs to 15 residues. Trimming at V came to 3 bases and at J to 3 bases, leaving 4 bases not matched to a gene. The DNA of the CDR3 is TGTGCCTGGAGGACTAGCGGGGCACACTACAATGAGCAGTTCTTC. Residues: CAWRTSGAHYNEQFF.

This clone was recorded at least ten times. The V gene is TRBV10-1, the J gene TRBJ1-6; D is uncertain. The V and J ends lost 3 bases and 7 bases respectively, with 7 bases between them. The CDR3 loop spans 13 amino acids. Germline lookup yields CDR1 WNHNN and CDR2 SYGVQD (reference sequence). Here the CDR3 DNA reads TGCGCCAGCAGTGAACAGAAAAATTCACCCCTCCACTTT. This translates into CASSEQKNSPLHF.

This clone was detected a few times. V is TRBV5-5 and J is TRBJ2-7, with D possibly matching TRBD1 (5 bases). The V gene lost 4 bases and the J gene lost 3 bases, with 14 bases spanning the gap. Germline values: CDR1 SGHKS, CDR2 YYEKEE (reference sequence). This CDR3 region has 14 residues. CDR3 sequence (DNA): TGTGCCAGCAGCCGTTTAGCCAGGGTCTACGAGCAGTACTTC. Translated: CASSRLARVYEQYF.

The V call is TRBV2, the J call TRBJ2-5, with 8 bases that match TRBD1. The V gene end was trimmed by 6 bases and the J gene end by 5 bases; junction bases not matched to a gene: 14. Germline-derived CDR1 and CDR2 are SNHLY and FYNNEI. The CDR3 length is 16 residues. The CDR3 nucleotides are TGTGCCAGCAGCCCTCTCAGGGGGCTAGGGTCGGAGACCCAGTACTTC. This gives the protein CASSPLRGLGSETQYF.

The rearrangement joins TRBV28 to TRBJ2-5, with TRBD1 as a possible D gene (5 bases). Trimming took off 3 bases at V and 5 bases at J, with 19 bases between the two ends. This CDR3 spans 16 amino acids. CDR1 is MDHEN and CDR2 is SYDVKM in the germline V gene. This chain's CDR3 is CASSFPLGVARETQYF. DNA for the CDR3: TGTGCCAGCAGTTTTCCCCTAGGGGTAGCAAGGGAGACCCAGTACTTC.

This clone was counted between two and nine times. The rearrangement joins TRBV7-9 to TRBJ2-7; perhaps TRBD1 as D (6 bases). Germline lookup yields CDR1 SEHNR and CDR2 FQNEAQ (reference sequence). V lost 1 base, J lost 5 bases, and 12 bases lay in between. CDR3 length equals 14 residues. CDR3 protein: CASSLGGHRNEQYF. CDR3 sequence (DNA): TGTGCCAGCAGCTTAGGGGGGCATCGTAACGAGCAGTACTTC.

Here the CDR3 reads CASSYGRTGKGQFF. The CDR3 DNA follows: TGTGCCAGCAGTTACGGTAGAACAGGGAAAGGGCAGTTCTTC. This chain connects TRBV6-5 to TRBJ2-1; TRBD1 is a possible D gene (6 bases). Trimming removed 2 bases from V and 12 bases from J, with 17 bases in between. Looked up from germline, CDR1 is MNHEY and CDR2 is SVGAGI. This CDR3 comprises 14 residues.

The chain uses TRBV19 and TRBJ1-1; no reliable D call. Trimming removed 3 bases at V and 2 bases at J, with 16 bases between. This CDR3 region has 16 residues. Germline V CDR1 and CDR2: LNHDA, SQIVND (reference sequence). The CDR3 nucleotides are TGTGCCAGTAGTATGAACAGCCCTAACGTTAACACTGAAGCTTTCTTT. Its protein product is CASSMNSPNVNTEAFF.

This clone appeared a single time. The chain employs TRBV5-1 and TRBJ2-1; TRBD2 is a possible D gene (6 bases). Trimming removed 2 bases from V and 3 bases from J, with 12 bases in between. There are 15 residues in the CDR3. Germline V gene lookup returns CDR1 SGHRS and CDR2 YFSETQ. The chain's CDR3 is CASSFHRRGYNEQFF. The CDR3 coding sequence is TGCGCCAGCAGCTTCCACAGGAGGGGCTACAATGAGCAGTTCTTC.

This chain connects TRBV2 to TRBJ2-5, with D perhaps matching TRBD1 (6 bases). The CDR3 extends over 11 amino acids. Germline V gene lookup returns CDR1 SNHLY and CDR2 FYNNEI. The V and J ends lost 8 bases and 4 bases respectively, with 8 bases between them. The CDR3 DNA reads as TGTGCCAGCGGACAGTTAGAGACCCAGTACTTC. Translating it yields CASGQLETQYF. Filled out from reference TRBV2 and TRBJ2-5, the complete variable domain reads EPEVTQTPSHQVTQMGQEVILRCVPISNHLYFYWYRQILGQKVEFLVSFYNNEISEKSEIFDDQFSVERPDGSNFTLKIRSTKLEDSAMYFCASGQLETQYFGPGTRLLVL.

This chain connects TRBV5-1 to TRBJ1-2, with 9 bases aligning to TRBD1. The CDR3 consists of 14 residues. The germline V gene has CDR1 SGHRS and CDR2 YFSETQ. Germline trimming cut 2 bases from V and 4 bases from J; bases unmatched to any gene: 3. CDR3 residues: CASSFGTGPYGYTF. The CDR3, as DNA: TGCGCCAGCAGCTTTGGGACAGGGCCCTATGGCTACACCTTC.